This section outlines one TCR beta chain sequence together with its context. This sample was included in a study of CD8+ T cells in alopecia areata. Extraction and reverse transcription of RNA yielded cDNA as the sequencing template. Repertoires were generated with immunoSEQ multiplex PCR, while TCRdb's copy carries only in-frame clones and drops some. The top ten clones hold 11% of a sample with roughly 100,000 clones, just over 85% of them seen once. This CDR3 region has 17 residues. Indicated treatment: oral pan-JAK inhibitor, 5-10 mg twice daily. The rearrangement links TRBV12-2 to TRBJ1-5. TRBV12-2 is a pseudogene. This clonotype was obtained from a human donor with alopecia areata. The sequencing used CD8+ T cells sorted from blood, collected between weeks 30 and 35, from a patient treated with tofacitinib. The CDR3 is CASRPTGGGPDGQPQHF. The CDR3, as DNA: TGTGCAAGTCGACCGACAGGAGGGGGTCCGGATGGGCAGCCCCAGCATTTT.